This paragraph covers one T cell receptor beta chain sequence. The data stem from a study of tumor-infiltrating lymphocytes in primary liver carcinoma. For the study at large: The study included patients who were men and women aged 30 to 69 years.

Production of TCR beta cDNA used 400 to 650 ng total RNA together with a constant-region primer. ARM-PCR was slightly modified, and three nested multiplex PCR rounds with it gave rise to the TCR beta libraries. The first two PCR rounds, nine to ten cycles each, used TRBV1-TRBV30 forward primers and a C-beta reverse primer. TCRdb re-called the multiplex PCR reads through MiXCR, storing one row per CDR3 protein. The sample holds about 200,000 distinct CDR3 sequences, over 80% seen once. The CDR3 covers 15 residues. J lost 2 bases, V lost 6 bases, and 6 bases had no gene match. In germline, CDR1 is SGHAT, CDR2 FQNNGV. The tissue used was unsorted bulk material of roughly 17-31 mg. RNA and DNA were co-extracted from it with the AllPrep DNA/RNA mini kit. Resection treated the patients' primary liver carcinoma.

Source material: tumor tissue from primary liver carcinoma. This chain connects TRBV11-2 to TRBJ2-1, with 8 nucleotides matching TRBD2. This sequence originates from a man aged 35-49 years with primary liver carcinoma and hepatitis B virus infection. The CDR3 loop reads CASSQGLGPYNEQFF. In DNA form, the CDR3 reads TGTGCCAGCAGTCAGGGACTAGGCCCCTACAATGAGCAGTTCTTC.